The next 14 T cell receptor beta chains were all read from a single sample in a study of T cell repertoires in cytomegalovirus infection. A single record per CDR3 protein comes from TCRdb applying MiXCR to the reads. The sample includes about 240,000 distinct CDR3 sequences, roughly an eighth of them seen just once. Material: PBMCs. The receptors shown here come from a human donor in good health (CMV status not recorded). Some clones in this sample may be carry-over from other donors' samples.

Many counts were recorded for this clonotype. This chain joins TRBV11-1 and TRBJ2-1; 10 positions match TRBD2. CDR1 is SGHAT, CDR2 FQDESV, per germline (reference sequence). The CDR3 spans 16 residues. With V trimmed by 2 bases and J by 8 bases, 9 bases remained unmatched. The CDR3 loop reads CASSLSSGGPWDEQFF. CDR3 DNA sequence: TGTGCCAGCAGCTTAAGTAGCGGGGGGCCTTGGGATGAGCAGTTCTTC.

The sample holds a few counts of this clonotype. The V and J genes are TRBV12-3 or TRBV12-4 and TRBJ2-7; 9 bases line up with TRBD1. There are 14 residues in the CDR3. J lost 7 bases, V lost 3 bases, and 7 bases had no gene match. The CDR3 coding sequence is TGTGCCAGCAGTTTCACCGGGACAGGGAGGGAGCAGTACTTC. As protein: CASSFTGTGREQYF.

The sample holds a few counts of this clonotype. The chain links TRBV24-1 to TRBJ2-5, with D possibly TRBD2 on 5 matching bases. The CDR3 covers 15 residues. Germline values: CDR1 KGHDR, CDR2 SFDVKD. V was trimmed by 0 bases and J by 9 bases, leaving 16 bases between them. CDR3 sequence (DNA): TGTGCCACCAGTGATTTGAACGGCGGACTCGGGGCCCAGTACTTC. Translation: CATSDLNGGLGAQYF.

A note on this clonotype: A read error may be the cause here, since a much bigger clone is one base away. This rearrangement joins TRBV20-1 to TRBJ2-4, with D perhaps given as TRBD1 or TRBD2 (5 bases each). The V and J ends lost 2 bases and 4 bases respectively, with 15 bases between them. Germline CDR1 reads DFQATT; CDR2 reads SNEGSKA (reference sequence). There are 15 residues in the CDR3. In nucleotides, the CDR3 is TGCAGTGCTAGAACTCCTAGCAGGGAGAAAAACATTCAGTACTTC. Protein product: CSARTPSREKNIQYF.

The CDR3 DNA follows: TGTGCCAGCAGTTATGGGGTGGCCGGGGAGCTGTTTTTT. Translation gives CASSYGVAGELFF. The chain is built from TRBV6-2 or TRBV6-3 and TRBJ2-2, with unresolved D. Germline V lookup: CDR1 MNHEY, CDR2 SVGEGT. The CDR3 is 13 residues long. The germline V and J ends were trimmed by 3 bases and 6 bases, with 8 bases remaining between them.

In its sample, this clonotype was seen a few times. V is TRBV28 and J is TRBJ2-2, with 7 bases aligning to TRBD2. Trimming cost V 9 bases and J 5 bases; bases outside gene matches: 6. The germline CDR1 and CDR2 sequences are MDHEN and SYDVKM. This CDR3 has 13 residues. The CDR3 is CASLGGATGELFF. CDR3 sequence (DNA): TGTGCCAGTCTGGGAGGGGCAACCGGGGAGCTGTTTTTT.

The sample holds a few counts of this clonotype. The chain combines TRBV29-1 with TRBJ2-7; D is undetermined. Germline CDR1 reads SQVTM; CDR2 reads ANQGSEA. The CDR3 extends over 13 amino acids. V was trimmed by 7 bases and J by 4 bases, leaving 17 bases between them. CDR3 sequence reads: CSGLVPPVYEQYF. The CDR3 nucleotides are TGCAGCGGATTAGTGCCCCCCGTGTACGAGCAGTACTTC.

This clonotype was seen only a few times. The chain has TRBV5-1 and TRBJ1-1; 7 bases match TRBD1. The CDR3 runs to 12 residues. The V gene's germline CDR1 is SGHRS and CDR2 YFSETQ. The ends lost 8 bases at V and 5 bases at J; junction bases unmatched: 6. The CDR3 DNA reads TGCGCCAGTAGACAGGGATCGACTGAAGCTTTCTTT. Translating it yields CASRQGSTEAFF.

This clonotype turned up a few times. This chain connects TRBV7-3 to TRBJ2-3, with 10 bases identical to TRBD1. Germline V gene sequence: CDR1 SGHTA, CDR2 FQGTGA. J lost 7 bases, V lost 4 bases, and 8 bases had no gene match. This CDR3 has 15 amino acids. The CDR3 region is CASSSTDRGRNTQYF. The CDR3 DNA reads as TGTGCCAGCAGCTCCACAGACAGGGGGCGAAATACGCAGTATTTT.

J is TRBJ1-2 and V is TRBV20-1; D gene ambiguous. This CDR3 is 13 amino acids long. The germline V and J ends were trimmed by 6 bases and 3 bases, with 14 bases remaining between them. Germline CDR1 DFQATT, CDR2 SNEGSKA (reference sequence). The CDR3 DNA sequence: TGCAGTGCGGAGGAGGGTGGCGACTATGGCTACACCTTC. It codes for CSAEEGGDYGYTF.

This clonotype occurred many times. This chain joins TRBV28 and TRBJ1-5, with a tentative D call TRBD1 (5 bases). V was pared by 0 bases and J by 4 bases, with 7 bases between. Germline V CDR1 and CDR2: MDHEN, SYDVKM. This CDR3 has 14 amino acids. Here the CDR3 reads CASSLWTENQPQHF. The CDR3 DNA follows: TGTGCCAGCAGTTTATGGACAGAGAATCAGCCCCAGCATTTT.

This clonotype was counted at least ten times. J is TRBJ1-3 and V is TRBV7-8; a possible D gene is TRBD1 (5 bases). Germline-derived CDR1 and CDR2 are SGHVS and FQNEAQ. The CDR3 spans 14 residues. V was shortened by 1 base and J by 4 bases, with 8 bases between the two germline ends. The CDR3 coding sequence is TGTGCCAGCAGCTTAGTTCGGGGGGGAAACACCATATATTTT. Translating it yields CASSLVRGGNTIYF.

This clonotype has ten or more counts. The chain links TRBV25-1 to TRBJ1-5, with a tentative D call TRBD1 (5 bases). The V end was cut by 2 bases, the J end by 3 bases, with 11 bases between. Germline CDR1 reads MGHDK; CDR2 reads SYGVNS. The CDR3 loop spans 15 amino acids. As DNA, the CDR3 is TGTGCCAGCAGTGAAAGCGTGGGGGTCAATCAGCCCCAGCATTTT. As protein: CASSESVGVNQPQHF.

This clonotype was recorded at least ten times. The rearrangement links TRBV7-2 to TRBJ1-1; possible D gene TRBD1, 5 bases. The CDR3 is made up of 15 amino acids. V gave up 5 bases and J gave up 1 base, with 14 bases separating them. The V gene's germline CDR1 is SGHTA and CDR2 FQGNSA. The CDR3 loop reads CASSPSSRENTEAFF. The CDR3 bases are TGTGCCAGCAGCCCCTCAAGCAGGGAGAACACTGAAGCTTTCTTT.